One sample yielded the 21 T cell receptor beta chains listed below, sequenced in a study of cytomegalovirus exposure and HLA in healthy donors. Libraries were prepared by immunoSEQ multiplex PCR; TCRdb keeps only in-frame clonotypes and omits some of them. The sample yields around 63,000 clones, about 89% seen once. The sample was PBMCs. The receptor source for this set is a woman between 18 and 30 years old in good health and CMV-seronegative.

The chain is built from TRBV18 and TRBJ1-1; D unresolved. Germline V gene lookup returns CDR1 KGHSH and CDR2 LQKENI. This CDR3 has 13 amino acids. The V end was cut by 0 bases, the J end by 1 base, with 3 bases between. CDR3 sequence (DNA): TGTGCCAGCTCACCACCCCAGAACACTGAAGCTTTCTTT. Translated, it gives CASSPPQNTEAFF.

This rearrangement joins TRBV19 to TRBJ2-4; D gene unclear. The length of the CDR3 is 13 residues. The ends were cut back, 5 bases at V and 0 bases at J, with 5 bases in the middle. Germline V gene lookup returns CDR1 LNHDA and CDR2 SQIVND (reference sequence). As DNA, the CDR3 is TGTGCCAGTAGTCAAAAAGCCAAAAACATTCAGTACTTC. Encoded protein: CASSQKAKNIQYF. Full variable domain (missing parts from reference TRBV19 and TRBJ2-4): DGGITQSPKYLFRKEGQNVTLSCEQNLNHDAMYWYRQDPGQGLRLIYYSQIVNDFQKGDIAEGYSVSREKKESFPLTVTSAQKNPTAFYLCASSQKAKNIQYFGAGTRLSVL.

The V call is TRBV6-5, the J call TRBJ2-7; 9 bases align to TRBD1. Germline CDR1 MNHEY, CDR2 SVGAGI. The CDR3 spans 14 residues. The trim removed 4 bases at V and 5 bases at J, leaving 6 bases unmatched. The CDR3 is CASSWTGAGHEQYF. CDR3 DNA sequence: TGTGCCAGCAGTTGGACAGGGGCTGGACACGAGCAGTACTTC.

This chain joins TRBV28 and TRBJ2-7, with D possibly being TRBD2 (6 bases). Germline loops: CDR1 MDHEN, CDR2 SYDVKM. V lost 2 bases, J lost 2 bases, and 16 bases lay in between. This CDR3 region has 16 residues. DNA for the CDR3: TGTGCCAGCAGTTTAAAGCGGTCAGGCGGGACCTACGAGCAGTACTTC. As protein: CASSLKRSGGTYEQYF.

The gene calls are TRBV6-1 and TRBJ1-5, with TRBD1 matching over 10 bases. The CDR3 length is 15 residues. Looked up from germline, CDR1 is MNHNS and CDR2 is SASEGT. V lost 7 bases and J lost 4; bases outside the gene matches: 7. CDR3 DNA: TGTGCCAGCATTCCGACAGGGGGCTTGAATCAGCCCCAGCATTTT. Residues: CASIPTGGLNQPQHF.

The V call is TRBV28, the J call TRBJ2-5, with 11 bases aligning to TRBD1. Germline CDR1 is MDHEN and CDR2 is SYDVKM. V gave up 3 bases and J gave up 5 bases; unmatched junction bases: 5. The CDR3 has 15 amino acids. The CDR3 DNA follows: TGTGCCAGCAGTTTGGGACAGGGGGACTGGGAGACCCAGTACTTC. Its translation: CASSLGQGDWETQYF.

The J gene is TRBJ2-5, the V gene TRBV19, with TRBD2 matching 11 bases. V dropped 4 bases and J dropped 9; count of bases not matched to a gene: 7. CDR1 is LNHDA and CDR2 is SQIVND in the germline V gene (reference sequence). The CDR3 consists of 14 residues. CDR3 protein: CASSTLAGALSQYF. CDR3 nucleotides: TGTGCCAGTAGTACACTAGCGGGGGCCCTTTCCCAGTACTTC.

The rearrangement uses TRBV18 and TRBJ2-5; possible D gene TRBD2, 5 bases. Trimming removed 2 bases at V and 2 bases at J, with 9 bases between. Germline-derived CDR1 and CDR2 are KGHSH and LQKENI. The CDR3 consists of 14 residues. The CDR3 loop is CASSPTLAQETQYF. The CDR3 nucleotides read TGTGCCAGCTCACCAACCCTAGCTCAAGAGACCCAGTACTTC.

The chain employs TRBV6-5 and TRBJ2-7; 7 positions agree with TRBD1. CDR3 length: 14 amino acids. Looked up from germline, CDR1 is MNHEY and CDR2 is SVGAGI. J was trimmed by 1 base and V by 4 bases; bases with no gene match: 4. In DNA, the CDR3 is TGTGCCAGCAGTTCCCCGGGACAGTCCTACGAGCAGTACTTC. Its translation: CASSSPGQSYEQYF.

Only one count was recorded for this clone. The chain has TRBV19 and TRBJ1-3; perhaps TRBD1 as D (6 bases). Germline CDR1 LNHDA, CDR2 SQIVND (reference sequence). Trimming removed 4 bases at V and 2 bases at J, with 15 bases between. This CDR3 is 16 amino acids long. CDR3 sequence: CASSTQQGVAGNTIYF. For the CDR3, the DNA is TGTGCCAGTAGTACTCAACAGGGTGTGGCTGGAAACACCATATATTTT.

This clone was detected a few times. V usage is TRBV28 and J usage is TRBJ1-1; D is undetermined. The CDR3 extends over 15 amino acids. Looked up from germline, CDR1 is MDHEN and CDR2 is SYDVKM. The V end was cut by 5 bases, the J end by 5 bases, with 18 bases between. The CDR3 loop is CASSKPLGRWTEAFF. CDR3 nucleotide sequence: TGTGCCAGCAGTAAACCCCTGGGCCGTTGGACTGAAGCTTTCTTT.

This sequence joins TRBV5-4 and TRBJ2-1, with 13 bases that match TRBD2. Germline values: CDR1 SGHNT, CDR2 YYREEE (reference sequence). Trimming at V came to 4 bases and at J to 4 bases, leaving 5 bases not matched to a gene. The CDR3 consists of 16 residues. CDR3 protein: CASSVGLAGLYNEQFF. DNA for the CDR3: TGTGCCAGCAGCGTGGGACTAGCGGGACTATACAATGAGCAGTTCTTC. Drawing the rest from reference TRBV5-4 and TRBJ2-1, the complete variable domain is ETGVTQSPTHLIKTRGQQVTLRCSSQSGHNTVSWYQQALGQGPQFIFQYYREEENGRGNFPPRFSGLQFPNYSSELNVNALELDDSALYLCASSVGLAGLYNEQFFGPGTRLTVL.

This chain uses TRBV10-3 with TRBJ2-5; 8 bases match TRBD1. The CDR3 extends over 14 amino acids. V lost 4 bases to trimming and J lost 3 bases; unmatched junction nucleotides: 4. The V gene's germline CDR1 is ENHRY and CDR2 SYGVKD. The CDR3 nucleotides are TGTGCCATCAGTGGACCGGACAGGGAAGAGACCCAGTACTTC. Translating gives CAISGPDREETQYF.

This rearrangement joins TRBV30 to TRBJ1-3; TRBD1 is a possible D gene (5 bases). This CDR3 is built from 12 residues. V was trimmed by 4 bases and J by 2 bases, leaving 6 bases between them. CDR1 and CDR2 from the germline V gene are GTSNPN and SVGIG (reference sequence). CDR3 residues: CAWKGPGNTIYF. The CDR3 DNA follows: TGTGCCTGGAAGGGGCCTGGAAACACCATATATTTT.

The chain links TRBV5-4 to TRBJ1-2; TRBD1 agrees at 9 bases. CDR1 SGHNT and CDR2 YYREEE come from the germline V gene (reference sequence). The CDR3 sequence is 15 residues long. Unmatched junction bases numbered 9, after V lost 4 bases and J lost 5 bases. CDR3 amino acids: CASSPTGGASYGYTF. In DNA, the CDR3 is TGTGCCAGCAGCCCTACAGGGGGCGCGAGTTATGGCTACACCTTC.

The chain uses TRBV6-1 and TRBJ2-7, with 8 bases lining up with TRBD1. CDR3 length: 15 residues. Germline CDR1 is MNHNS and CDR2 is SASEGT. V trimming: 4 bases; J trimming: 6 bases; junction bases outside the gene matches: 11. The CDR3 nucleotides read TGTGCCAGCAGTGGACAGGGGACCACGGAGGGCGAGCAGTACTTC. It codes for CASSGQGTTEGEQYF.

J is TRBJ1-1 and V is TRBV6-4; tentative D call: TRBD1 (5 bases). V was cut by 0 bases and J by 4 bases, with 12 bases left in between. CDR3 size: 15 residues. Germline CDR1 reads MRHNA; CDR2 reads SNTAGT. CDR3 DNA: TGTGCCAGCAGTGACTCGGTGCAGGGCTCCACTGAAGCTTTCTTT. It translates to CASSDSVQGSTEAFF.

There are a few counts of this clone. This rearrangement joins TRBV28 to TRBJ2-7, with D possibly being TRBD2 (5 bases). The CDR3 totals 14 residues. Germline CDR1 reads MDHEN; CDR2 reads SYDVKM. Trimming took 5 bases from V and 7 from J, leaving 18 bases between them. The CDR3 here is CASSDGGYLREQYF. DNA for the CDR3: TGTGCCAGCAGTGACGGAGGTTATCTACGAGAGCAGTACTTC.

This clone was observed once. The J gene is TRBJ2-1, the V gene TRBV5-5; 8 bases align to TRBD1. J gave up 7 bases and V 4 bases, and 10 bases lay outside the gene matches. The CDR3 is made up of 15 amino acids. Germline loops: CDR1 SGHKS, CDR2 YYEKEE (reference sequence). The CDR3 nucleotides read TGTGCCAGCAGCACACGACAGGGGCAAGGGAATGAGCAGTTCTTC. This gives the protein CASSTRQGQGNEQFF.

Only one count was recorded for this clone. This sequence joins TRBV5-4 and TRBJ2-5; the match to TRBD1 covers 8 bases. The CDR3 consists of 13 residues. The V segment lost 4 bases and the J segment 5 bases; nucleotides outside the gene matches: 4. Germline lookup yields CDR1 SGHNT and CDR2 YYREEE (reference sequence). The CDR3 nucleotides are TGTGCCAGCAGCATGGACAGGGCGGAGACCCAGTACTTC. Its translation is CASSMDRAETQYF.

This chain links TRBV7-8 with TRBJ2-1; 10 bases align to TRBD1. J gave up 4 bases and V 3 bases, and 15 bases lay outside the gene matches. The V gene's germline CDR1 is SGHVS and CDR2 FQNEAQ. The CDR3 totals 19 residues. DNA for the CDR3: TGTGCCAGCAGCTTCCTAAGGGACAGGGGTAGGGGGGGTTACAATGAGCAGTTCTTC. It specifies CASSFLRDRGRGGYNEQFF.